The 10 T cell receptor beta chains below were found in one sample sequenced in a study of T-cell reconstitution after alpha-beta-depleted transplantation in children. The authors prepared the TCRbeta library with unique molecular identifiers. TCRdb reanalysed the PCR reads using MiXCR and keeps one entry per CDR3 protein. The data show 200,000 to 250,000 distinct CDR3 sequences, 8% to 9.5% seen once. Sequenced material: PBMCs from the stem cell graft donor, taken from the stem cell graft. The receptors were sampled from a human donor who donated a stem cell graft to a child with acute lymphoblastic leukemia.

The chain combines TRBV19 with TRBJ2-6, with unresolved D. Per germline, CDR1 LNHDA and CDR2 SQIVND (reference sequence). The ends were cut back, 7 bases at V and 0 bases at J, with 13 bases in the middle. The CDR3 contains 16 residues. CDR3 DNA sequence: TGTGCCAGTACAGTGTCACGGAGCTCTGGGGCCAACGTCCTGACTTTC. This codes for CASTVSRSSGANVLTF.

The rearrangement links TRBV29-1 to TRBJ2-7; D is perhaps TRBD2 (6 bases). Germline V gives CDR1 SQVTM, CDR2 ANQGSEA. CDR3 length: 13 amino acids. V was pared by 7 bases and J by 7 bases, with 20 bases between. The CDR3 DNA is TGCAGCGCCGAAGTAGGAGGGGTGGGGGAGCAGTACTTC. It yields the protein CSAEVGGVGEQYF.

In this sample, this clonotype turned up many times. The chain recombines TRBV29-1 with TRBJ2-5; TRBD2 agrees at 13 bases. The CDR3 runs to 14 residues. The J segment lost 2 bases and the V segment lost 4 bases, leaving 1 base of the junction unmatched. Germline loops: CDR1 SQVTM, CDR2 ANQGSEA. For the CDR3, the DNA is TGCAGCGTTGGACTAGCGGGGGGTCAAGAGACCCAGTACTTC. Translation gives CSVGLAGGQETQYF.

The sample holds many counts of this clonotype. The chain employs TRBV15 and TRBJ2-4; D possibly corresponds to TRBD2 (5 bases). V was pared by 0 bases and J by 6 bases, with 15 bases between. The CDR3 loop spans 16 amino acids. Germline V gene lookup returns CDR1 LNHNV and CDR2 YYDKDF (reference sequence). The CDR3 loop reads CATSRDTGTKGNIQYF. DNA for the CDR3: TGTGCCACCAGCAGAGATACGGGAACTAAAGGAAACATTCAGTACTTC. The variable domain in full, completed from reference TRBV15 and TRBJ2-4, reads DAMVIQNPRYQVTQFGKPVTLSCSQTLNHNVMYWYQQKSSQAPKLLFHYYDKDFNNEADTPDNFQSRRPNTSFCFLDIRSPGLGDTAMYLCATSRDTGTKGNIQYFGAGTRLSVL.

This clonotype was detected a few times. The rearrangement links TRBV4-3 to TRBJ2-2; D might be TRBD1 (6 bases). Trimming pared 1 base from V and 4 bases from J, leaving 16 bases between. The CDR3 has 17 amino acids. The germline gives CDR1 LGHNA, CDR2 YSLEER. The CDR3 is CASSQGQGRIGTGELFF. For the CDR3, the DNA is TGCGCCAGCAGCCAAGGGCAGGGGCGAATCGGCACCGGGGAGCTGTTTTTT.

The J gene is TRBJ1-5, the V gene TRBV20-1; D may be TRBD1 (6 bases). The CDR3 is 17 amino acids. Germline V lookup: CDR1 DFQATT, CDR2 SNEGSKA (reference sequence). V lost 3 bases, J lost 4 bases, and 22 bases lay in between. CDR3 sequence (DNA): TGCAGTGCTAGTATAATGTCGGGAACAGGGAGAAATCAGCCCCAGCATTTT. Protein: CSASIMSGTGRNQPQHF.

This clonotype was seen more than once but under ten times. This sequence joins TRBV7-2 and TRBJ2-7; D might be TRBD2 (6 bases). V lost 5 bases, J lost 6 bases, and 20 bases lay in between. The CDR3 spans 15 residues. Germline lookup yields CDR1 SGHTA and CDR2 FQGNSA. As DNA, the CDR3 is TGTGCCAGCAGCACCTCGGATGAGGGACTCAGCGAGCAGTACTTC. This encodes CASSTSDEGLSEQYF.

This clonotype came up many times. This chain links TRBV6-5 with TRBJ2-2; D gene uncertain. CDR1 and CDR2 from the germline V gene are MNHEY and SVGAGI. Trimming stripped 2 bases from V and 9 bases from J, with 13 bases between. The CDR3 sequence is 14 residues long. CDR3 protein: CASSYSRVYRELFF. In DNA, the CDR3 is TGTGCCAGCAGTTACAGCCGGGTCTATCGGGAGCTGTTTTTT.

At least ten counts were recorded for this clonotype. The chain carries TRBV20-1 and TRBJ1-6; 7 bases map to TRBD1. Unmatched junction bases numbered 11, after V lost 3 bases and J lost 9 bases. Germline V gives CDR1 DFQATT, CDR2 SNEGSKA (reference sequence). The CDR3 runs to 15 residues. This CDR3 is CSASPLGQDISPLHF. The CDR3 DNA follows: TGCAGTGCTAGTCCCCTCGGACAGGACATTTCACCCCTCCACTTT.

This clonotype was found many times. The chain employs TRBV5-1 and TRBJ1-1; tentative D call: TRBD1 (5 bases). The CDR3 covers 15 residues. CDR1 is SGHRS and CDR2 is YFSETQ in the germline V gene. Trimming shortened V by 2 bases and J by 4 bases, and 15 bases separated the two germline ends. The CDR3: CASSLDRPGGTEAFF. As DNA, the CDR3 is TGCGCCAGCAGCTTAGACCGACCCGGGGGCACTGAAGCTTTCTTT.